Shown below are 5 T cell receptor beta chains from a single sample sequenced in a study of massively parallel sequencing of T cell beta chains. In TCRdb, the 5' RACE reads were re-called with MiXCR into one record per CDR3 protein. The sample lists under 5,000 distinct CDR3 sequences; 38% were seen once. The material sequenced was commercial RNA from peripheral blood pooled from many donors. The receptors come from a pool of human donors in good health; the sample was commercial RNA pooled from many donors.

V is TRBV12-3 or TRBV12-4 and J is TRBJ1-1, with D possibly TRBD1 on 6 matching bases. The V gene lost 3 bases and the J gene lost 0 bases, with 8 bases spanning the gap. CDR3 length equals 14 residues. The CDR3, as DNA: TGTGCCAGCAGTTTTGACAGGATGAACACTGAAGCTTTCTTT. This gives the protein CASSFDRMNTEAFF.

This clonotype was seen only a few times. The V gene is TRBV2, the J gene TRBJ1-2; D is unresolved. This CDR3 has 12 residues. Germline values: CDR1 SNHLY, CDR2 FYNNEI. Trimming took 6 bases from V and 7 from J, leaving 12 bases between them. CDR3 sequence reads: CASRRLLSGYTF. CDR3 DNA sequence: TGTGCCAGCAGGAGATTATTGTCTGGCTACACCTTC. The full variable domain, completed using reference TRBV2 and TRBJ1-2, is EPEVTQTPSHQVTQMGQEVILRCVPISNHLYFYWYRQILGQKVEFLVSFYNNEISEKSEIFDDQFSVERPDGSNFTLKIRSTKLEDSAMYFCASRRLLSGYTFGSGTRLTVV.

The chain recombines TRBV5-1 with TRBJ2-7; D tentatively fits TRBD1 or TRBD2 (6 bases each). V lost 5 bases and J lost 7, with 13 bases in between. Per the germline V gene, CDR1 is SGHRS and CDR2 is YFSETQ. The CDR3 spans 12 residues. The CDR3 region has the DNA TGCGCCAGCAGTCGGGGGCGCGGAGAGCAGTACTTC. Encoded protein: CASSRGRGEQYF.

This clonotype has more than one count but fewer than ten. This chain joins TRBV5-1 and TRBJ1-1; D might be TRBD1 (6 bases). The germline V gene encodes CDR1 SGHRS and CDR2 YFSETQ. The ends were cut back, 0 bases at V and 1 base at J, with 10 bases in the middle. The CDR3 contains 15 residues. CDR3 amino acids: CASSLEGHPNTEAFF. The CDR3 region has the DNA TGCGCCAGCAGCTTGGAGGGACACCCGAACACTGAAGCTTTCTTT.

This sequence joins TRBV2 and TRBJ2-3, with a tentative D call TRBD2 (5 bases). Trimming took 3 bases from V and 5 from J, leaving 6 bases between them. The CDR3 spans 12 residues. Germline lookup yields CDR1 SNHLY and CDR2 FYNNEI. The DNA of the CDR3 is TGTGCCAGCAGTGATGGGAGAGATACGCAGTATTTT. This sequence encodes CASSDGRDTQYF.